This entry lists 4 T cell receptor beta chains sequenced from one sample in a study of blood T cell repertoires in COVID-19. Assay used: immunoSEQ multiplex PCR; TCRdb lists only in-frame clones, some missing. The sample records 150,000 to 200,000 clones, around 82% being singletons. The sequencing input was PBMCs or T cells enriched from blood (not recorded which). The receptors originated from a woman aged 55-75 years with acute COVID-19.

This rearrangement joins TRBV9 to TRBJ1-5, with TRBD1 matching over 9 bases. The V segment lost 3 bases and the J segment 6 bases; nucleotides outside the gene matches: 4. Per the germline V gene, CDR1 is SGDLS and CDR2 is YYNGEE. CDR3 length: 14 residues. The CDR3 region is CASSGDRGGQPQHF. CDR3 DNA sequence: TGTGCCAGCAGCGGAGACAGGGGGGGTCAGCCCCAGCATTTT. Drawing the rest from reference TRBV9 and TRBJ1-5, the complete variable domain is DSGVTQTPKHLITATGQRVTLRCSPRSGDLSVYWYQQSLDQGLQFLIQYYNGEERAKGNILERFSAQQFPDLHSELNLSSLELGDSALYFCASSGDRGGQPQHFGDGTRLSIL.

This clone was counted a few times. The chain employs TRBV4-2 and TRBJ2-2; D ambiguous. The CDR3 sequence is 14 residues long. Germline CDR1 LGHNA, CDR2 YNFKEQ. V shed 3 bases and J shed 1 base, with 6 bases lying between them. Here the CDR3 DNA reads TGTGCCAGCAGCCAGCGGCAGAACACCGGGGAGCTGTTTTTT. Translating gives CASSQRQNTGELFF.

The chain combines TRBV9 with TRBJ1-2; D unresolved. V lost 0 bases and J lost 3, with 18 bases in between. The CDR3 is 17 residues long. The germline gives CDR1 SGDLS, CDR2 YYNGEE. Here the CDR3 reads CASSVGRLSGTHYGYTF. The CDR3 DNA reads TGTGCCAGCAGCGTAGGTCGTCTCAGTGGCACCCACTATGGCTACACCTTC.

The J gene is TRBJ1-4, the V gene TRBV4-1; 7 positions match TRBD1. Unmatched junction bases numbered 9, after V lost 0 bases and J lost 8 bases. The CDR3 loop spans 16 amino acids. Germline values: CDR1 MGHRA, CDR2 YSYEKL. Here the CDR3 DNA reads TGCGCCAGCAGCCAAGATACCACAGGGGTGGGGGAAAAACTGTTTTTT. Its protein is CASSQDTTGVGEKLFF.